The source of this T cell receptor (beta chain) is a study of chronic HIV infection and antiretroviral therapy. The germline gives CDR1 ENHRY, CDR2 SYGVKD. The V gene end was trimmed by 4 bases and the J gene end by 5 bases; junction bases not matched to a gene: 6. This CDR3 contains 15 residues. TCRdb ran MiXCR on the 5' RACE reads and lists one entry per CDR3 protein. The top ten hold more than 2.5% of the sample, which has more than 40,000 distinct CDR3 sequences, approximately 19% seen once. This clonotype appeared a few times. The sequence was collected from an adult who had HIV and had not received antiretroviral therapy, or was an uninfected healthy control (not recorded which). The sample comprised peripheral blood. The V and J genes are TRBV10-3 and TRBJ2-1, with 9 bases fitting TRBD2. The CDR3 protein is CAISARTSVDNEQFF. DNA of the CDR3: TGTGCCATCAGTGCCCGGACTAGCGTCGACAATGAGCAGTTCTTC.